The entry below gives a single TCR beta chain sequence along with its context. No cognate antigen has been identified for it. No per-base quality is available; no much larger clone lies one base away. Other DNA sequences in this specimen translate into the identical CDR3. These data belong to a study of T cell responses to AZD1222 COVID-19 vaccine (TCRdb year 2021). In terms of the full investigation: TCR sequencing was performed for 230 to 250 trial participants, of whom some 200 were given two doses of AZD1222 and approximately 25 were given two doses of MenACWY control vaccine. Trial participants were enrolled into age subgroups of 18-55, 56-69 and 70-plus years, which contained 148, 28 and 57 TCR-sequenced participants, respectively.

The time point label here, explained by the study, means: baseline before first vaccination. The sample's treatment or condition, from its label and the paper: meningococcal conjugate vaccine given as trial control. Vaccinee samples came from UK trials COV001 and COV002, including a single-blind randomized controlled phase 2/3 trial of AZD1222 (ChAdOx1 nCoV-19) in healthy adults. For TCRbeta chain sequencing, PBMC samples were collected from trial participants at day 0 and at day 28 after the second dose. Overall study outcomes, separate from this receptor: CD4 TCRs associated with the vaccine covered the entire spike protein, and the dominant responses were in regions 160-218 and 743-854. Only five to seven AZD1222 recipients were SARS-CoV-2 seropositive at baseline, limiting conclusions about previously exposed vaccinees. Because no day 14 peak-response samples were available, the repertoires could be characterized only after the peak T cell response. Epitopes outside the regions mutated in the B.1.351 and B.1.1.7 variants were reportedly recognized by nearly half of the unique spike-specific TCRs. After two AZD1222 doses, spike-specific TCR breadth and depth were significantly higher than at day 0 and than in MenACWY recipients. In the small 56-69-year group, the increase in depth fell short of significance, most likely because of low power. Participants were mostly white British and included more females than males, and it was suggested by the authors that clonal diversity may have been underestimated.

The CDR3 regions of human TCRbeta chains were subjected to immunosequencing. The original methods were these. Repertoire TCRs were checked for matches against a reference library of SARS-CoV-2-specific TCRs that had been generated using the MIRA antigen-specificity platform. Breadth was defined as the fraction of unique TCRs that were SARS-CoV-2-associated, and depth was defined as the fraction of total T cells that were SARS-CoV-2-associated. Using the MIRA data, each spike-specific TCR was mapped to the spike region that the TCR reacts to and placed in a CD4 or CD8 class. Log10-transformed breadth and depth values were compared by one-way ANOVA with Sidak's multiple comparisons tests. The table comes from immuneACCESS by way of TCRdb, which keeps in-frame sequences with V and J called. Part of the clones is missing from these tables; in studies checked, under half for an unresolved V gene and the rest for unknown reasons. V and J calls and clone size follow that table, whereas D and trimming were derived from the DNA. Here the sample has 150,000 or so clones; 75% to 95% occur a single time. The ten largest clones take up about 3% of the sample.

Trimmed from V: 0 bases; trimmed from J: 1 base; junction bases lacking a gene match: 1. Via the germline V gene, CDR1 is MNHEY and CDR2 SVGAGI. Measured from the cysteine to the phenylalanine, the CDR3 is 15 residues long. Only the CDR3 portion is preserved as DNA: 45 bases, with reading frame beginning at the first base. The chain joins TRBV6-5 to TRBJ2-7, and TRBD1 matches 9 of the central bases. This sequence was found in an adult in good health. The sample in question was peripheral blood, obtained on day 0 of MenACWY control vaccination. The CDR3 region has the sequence CASSYSDRGSYEQYF. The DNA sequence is TGTGCCAGCAGTTACTCGGACAGGGGTTCCTACGAGCAGTACTTC.